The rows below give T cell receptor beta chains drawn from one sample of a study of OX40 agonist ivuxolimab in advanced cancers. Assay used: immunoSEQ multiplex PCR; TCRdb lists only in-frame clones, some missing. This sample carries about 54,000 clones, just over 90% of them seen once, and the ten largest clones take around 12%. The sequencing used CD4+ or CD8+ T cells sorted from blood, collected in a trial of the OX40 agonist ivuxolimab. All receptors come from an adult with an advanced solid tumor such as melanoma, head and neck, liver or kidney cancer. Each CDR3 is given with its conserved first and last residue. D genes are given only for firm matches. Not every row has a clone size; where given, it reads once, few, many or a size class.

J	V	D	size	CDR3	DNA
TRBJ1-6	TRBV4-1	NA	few	CASSPTGRDVVTLHF	TGCGCCAGCAGCCCCACAGGCAGGGACGTGGTCACCCTCCACTTT
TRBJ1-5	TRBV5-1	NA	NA	CASSFLGNQPQHF	TGCGCCAGCAGCTTCCTGGGCAATCAGCCCCAGCATTTT
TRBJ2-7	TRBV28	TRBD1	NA	CASSLPTGASEQYF	TGTGCCAGCAGTTTACCCACAGGGGCCTCCGAGCAGTACTTC
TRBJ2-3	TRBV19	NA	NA	CASSNRRGPTNTQYF	TGTGCCAGTAGTAATAGAAGGGGCCCCACGAATACGCAGTATTTT
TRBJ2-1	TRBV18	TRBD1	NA	CASSRLGQGGHNEQFF	TGTGCCAGCTCACGACTGGGACAGGGTGGACACAATGAGCAGTTCTTC
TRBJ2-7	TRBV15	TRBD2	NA	CATSRIGSGGASYEQYF	TGTGCCACCAGCAGAATTGGGTCGGGGGGGGCTTCCTACGAGCAGTACTTC
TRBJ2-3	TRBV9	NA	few	CASSSRTDHTDTQYF	TGTGCCAGCAGCTCCAGGACAGACCACACAGATACGCAGTATTTT
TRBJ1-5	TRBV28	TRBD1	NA	CASSFGDRFLPQHF	TGTGCCAGCAGTTTTGGGGACAGGTTTCTGCCCCAGCATTTT
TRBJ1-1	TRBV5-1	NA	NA	CASSLGRNTEAFF	TGCGCCAGCAGCTTGGGGCGGAACACTGAAGCTTTCTTT
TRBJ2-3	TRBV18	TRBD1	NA	CASSPTGTGFTDTQYF	TGTGCCAGCTCACCAACCGGGACAGGATTCACAGATACGCAGTATTTT
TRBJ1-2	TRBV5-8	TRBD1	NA	CASSPIGQGLGGYTF	TGTGCCAGCAGCCCCATCGGACAGGGCTTGGGGGGCTACACCTTC
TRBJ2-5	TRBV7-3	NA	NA	CASSLQSWETQYF	TGTGCCAGCAGCTTACAGTCGTGGGAGACCCAGTACTTC
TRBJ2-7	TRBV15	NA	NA	CATSRDIVYEQYF	TGTGCCACCAGCAGAGACATAGTGTACGAGCAGTACTTC
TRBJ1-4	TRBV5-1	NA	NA	CASSLGATGGEKLFF	TGCGCCAGCAGCTTGGGGGCCACGGGAGGGGAAAAACTGTTTTTT
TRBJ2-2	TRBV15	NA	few	CATRAGRNTGELFF	TGTGCCACCAGAGCAGGGCGTAACACCGGGGAGCTGTTTTTT
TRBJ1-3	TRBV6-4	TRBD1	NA	CASSGKKQGVTGNTIYF	TGTGCCAGCAGTGGGAAGAAACAGGGGGTAACAGGAAACACCATATATTTT
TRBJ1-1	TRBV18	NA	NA	CASSPGGDLSTEAFF	TGTGCCAGCTCACCGGGGGGGGATCTGAGCACTGAAGCTTTCTTT
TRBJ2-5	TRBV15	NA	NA	CATSSDNQETQYF	TGTGCCACCAGCAGTGACAACCAAGAGACCCAGTACTTC
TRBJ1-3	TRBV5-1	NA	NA	CASSLEGWGDTIYF	TGCGCCAGCAGCTTGGAAGGGTGGGGAGACACCATATATTTT
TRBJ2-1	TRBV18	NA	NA	CASSPRTPYNEQFF	TGTGCCAGCTCACCAAGGACCCCGTACAATGAGCAGTTCTTC
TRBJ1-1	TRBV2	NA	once	CASSELMGGAFF	TGTGCCAGCAGTGAACTCATGGGGGGGGCTTTCTTT
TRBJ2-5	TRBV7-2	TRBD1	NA	CASSLAAGTGGETQYF	TGTGCCAGCAGCTTAGCAGCCGGGACAGGGGGTGAGACCCAGTACTTC
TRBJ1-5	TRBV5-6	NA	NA	CASSLFSSEASGNQPQHF	TGTGCCAGCAGCTTGTTCTCGTCCGAGGCCTCGGGCAATCAGCCCCAGCATTTT
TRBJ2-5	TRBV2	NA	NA	CASSVNDLETQYF	TGTGCCAGCAGTGTAAACGATCTGGAGACCCAGTACTTC
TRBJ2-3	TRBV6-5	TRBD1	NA	CASGYQGAYTDTQYF	TGTGCCAGCGGATATCAGGGGGCTTACACAGATACGCAGTATTTT
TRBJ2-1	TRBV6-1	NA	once	CASNRGNRNEQFF	TGTGCCAGCAATCGCGGGAATCGCAATGAGCAGTTCTTC
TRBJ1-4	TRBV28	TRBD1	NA	CASNPGGEGNEKLFF	TGTGCCAGCAACCCAGGGGGGGAGGGTAATGAAAAACTGTTTTTT
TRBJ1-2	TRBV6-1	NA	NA	CASTLGPIYGYTF	TGTGCCAGCACTTTGGGGCCTATCTATGGCTACACCTTC
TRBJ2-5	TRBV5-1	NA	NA	CASSFGETQYF	TGCGCCAGCAGCTTCGGAGAGACCCAGTACTTC
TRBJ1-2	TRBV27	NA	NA	CASSLFAGTNYGYTF	TGTGCCAGCAGTTTATTTGCCGGGACAAACTATGGCTACACCTTC
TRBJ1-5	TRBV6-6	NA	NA	CASSFGVDQPQHF	TGTGCCAGCAGTTTCGGGGTCGATCAGCCCCAGCATTTT